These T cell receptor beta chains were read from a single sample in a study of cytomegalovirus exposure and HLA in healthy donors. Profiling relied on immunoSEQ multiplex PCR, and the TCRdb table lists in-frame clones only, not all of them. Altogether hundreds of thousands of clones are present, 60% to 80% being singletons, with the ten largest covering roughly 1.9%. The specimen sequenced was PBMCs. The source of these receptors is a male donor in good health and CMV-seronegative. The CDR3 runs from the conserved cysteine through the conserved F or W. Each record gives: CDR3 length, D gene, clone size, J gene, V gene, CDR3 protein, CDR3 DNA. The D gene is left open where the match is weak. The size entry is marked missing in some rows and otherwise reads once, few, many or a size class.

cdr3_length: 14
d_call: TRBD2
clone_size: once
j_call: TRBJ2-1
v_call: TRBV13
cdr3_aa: CASSGRLADNEQFF
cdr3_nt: TGTGCCAGCAGCGGACGACTAGCGGACAATGAGCAGTTCTTC

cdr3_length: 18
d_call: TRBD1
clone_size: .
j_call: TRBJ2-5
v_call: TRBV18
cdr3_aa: CASSPTILGQGAGETQYF
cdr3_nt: TGTGCCAGCTCACCAACAATCCTAGGACAGGGGGCTGGTGAGACCCAGTACTTC

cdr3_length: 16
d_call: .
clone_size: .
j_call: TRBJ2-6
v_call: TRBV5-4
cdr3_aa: CASSLGDNSGANVLTF
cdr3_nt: TGTGCCAGCAGCTTGGGGGACAACTCTGGGGCCAACGTCCTGACTTTC

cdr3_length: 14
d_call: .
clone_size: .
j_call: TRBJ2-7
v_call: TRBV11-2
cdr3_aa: CASSFSRADYEQYF
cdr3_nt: TGTGCCAGCAGCTTCAGCAGGGCAGACTACGAGCAGTACTTC

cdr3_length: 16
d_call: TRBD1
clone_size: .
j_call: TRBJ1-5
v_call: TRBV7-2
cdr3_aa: CASSLEGARGNQPQHF
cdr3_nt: TGTGCCAGCAGCTTAGAGGGGGCGCGTGGCAATCAGCCCCAGCATTTT

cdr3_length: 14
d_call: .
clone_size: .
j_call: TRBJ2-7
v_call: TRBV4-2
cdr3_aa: CASSPQGTSYEQYF
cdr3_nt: TGTGCCAGCAGCCCTCAGGGGACCTCCTACGAGCAGTACTTC

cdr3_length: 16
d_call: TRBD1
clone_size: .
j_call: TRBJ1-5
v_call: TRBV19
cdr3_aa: CASTQGGRGRVQPQHF
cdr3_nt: TGTGCCAGTACTCAGGGGGGCAGGGGGCGCGTTCAGCCCCAGCATTTT

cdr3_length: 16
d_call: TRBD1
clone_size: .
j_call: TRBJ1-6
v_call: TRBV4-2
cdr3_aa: CASSRVGQERFSPLHF
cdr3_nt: TGTGCCAGCAGCCGGGTCGGACAGGAAAGGTTCTCACCCCTCCACTTT

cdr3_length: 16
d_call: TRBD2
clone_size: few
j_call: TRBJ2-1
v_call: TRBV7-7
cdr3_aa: CASSPSRVAGGNEQFF
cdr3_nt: TGTGCTAGCAGCCCTAGTCGGGTAGCGGGAGGCAATGAGCAGTTCTTC

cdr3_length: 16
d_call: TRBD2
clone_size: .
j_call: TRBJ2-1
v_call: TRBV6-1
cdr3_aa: CASSELSGSSYNEQFF
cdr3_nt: TGTGCCAGCAGTGAACTTAGCGGGAGTTCCTACAATGAGCAGTTCTTC

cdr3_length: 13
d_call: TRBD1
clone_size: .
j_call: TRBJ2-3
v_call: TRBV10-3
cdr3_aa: CAIETGEGDTQYF
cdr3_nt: TGTGCCATCGAGACAGGGGAAGGCGATACGCAGTATTTT

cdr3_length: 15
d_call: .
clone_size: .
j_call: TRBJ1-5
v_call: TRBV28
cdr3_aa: CASSTLGYSNQPQHF
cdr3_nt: TGTGCCAGCAGTACCCTAGGTTATAGCAATCAGCCCCAGCATTTT

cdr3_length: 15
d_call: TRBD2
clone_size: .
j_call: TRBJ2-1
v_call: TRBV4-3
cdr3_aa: CASSQRLAEYNEQFF
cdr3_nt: TGCGCCAGCAGCCAAAGACTAGCGGAGTACAATGAGCAGTTCTTC